This T cell receptor beta chain was sequenced in a study of CD8+ T cells in alopecia areata (dated by TCRdb to the late 2010s). For the wider study: The treated patients, all with moderate-to-severe alopecia areata, were enrolled in an open-label pilot trial of oral tofacitinib given at 5 to 10 mg twice daily. Tofacitinib was given for 6 to 18 months, followed by 6 months of follow-up off drug to assess delayed response and recurrence. Disease severity in treated patients was measured with the SALT score, which quantifies the percentage of affected scalp surface area. In both human patients and the C3H/HeJ mouse model, the study applied high-throughput TCRbeta sequencing to look at T cell clonal expansion in alopecia areata. In humans, TCRbeta sequencing was performed on scalp tissue and on sorted CD4+ and CD8+ peripheral blood T cells from healthy controls and from patients with patchy or totalis/universalis alopecia areata. Biopsies were taken from tofacitinib-treated patients at baseline and at 4 and 24 weeks of treatment, and a later scalp biopsy was taken in several of the tofacitinib-treated patients. Clonality in the scalp was compared among normal scalp (n=4), patchy alopecia areata scalp (n=8), and alopecia totalis/universalis scalp (n=8). The RNA source kit depended on sample type: the PAXgene miRNA kit for fixed scalp, the miRNeasy kit for PBMCs, and the RNeasy kit for mouse skin. TCRbeta CDR3 regions were amplified by immunoSEQ multiplex PCR using 35 Vbeta forward and 13 Jbeta reverse primers. Here is what the overall study found, with its caveats: Unlike mouse skin, which is dominated by gammadelta T cells, normal human skin has resident alphabeta T cells that are also sequenced, and this complicates analysis of the scalp TCR repertoire. With tofacitinib, both scalp clonality and the number of expanded CD8+ clones among the top 100 scalp clones went down significantly. Lesional scalp, especially in alopecia totalis/universalis, showed higher clonality and more expanded CD8+ clones than normal scalp, suggesting antigenic drive. Compared with mice, TCR sequences shared between patients were less clear, possibly partly because of HLA diversity across the patient population. Many expanded lesional clones were found to persist in scalp and blood during tofacitinib treatment, and relapse after treatment cessation may be partly explained by this persistence. Because the treated cohort was small and included a single nonresponder, larger studies are needed to assess links between baseline CD8+ expansion and response.

In the paper's terms, the time point label means: more than 3 weeks on oral tofacitinib. This specimen's treatment or condition label, per the study, means: oral pan-JAK inhibitor, 5-10 mg twice daily. Lesional scalp punch biopsies and peripheral blood were collected from alopecia areata patients. PBMCs were isolated by density centrifugation and stained for CD3, CD4 and CD8, and CD4+ and CD8+ T cells were sorted on a FACSAria. The CDR3 sequence holds 14 residues, the cysteine and phenylalanine included. The retained sequence is limited to the CDR3, 42 bases, with the frame set at the first base. Clipping removes 5 bases from V and 2 bases from J, with 8 as the unmatched junction base count. From a lookup of the germline V gene, CDR1 and CDR2 are SQVTM and ANQGSEA. Library preparation used the immunoSEQ multiplex PCR assay. For TCR sequencing, RNA was extracted from every sample and reverse transcribed into cDNA to serve as template. First-strand cDNA was synthesized using SuperScript III with a 2:1 mix of oligo-dT and random hexamers. Amplification bias was assessed with a synthetic immune receptor repertoire, and residual bias was removed computationally. Regarding the original processing steps: Raw reads were preprocessed to remove errors, and CDR3 was defined by IMGT conventions from the conserved cysteine to phenylalanine. Clonality was computed as 1 minus the Shannon entropy, with the entropy normalized by log2 of the number of productive unique TCRs. CD4 or CD8 identity of scalp clones was inferred by cross-referencing scalp TCRbeta sequences with sorted blood CD4 and CD8 repertoires. TCRdb holds this immuneACCESS table with in-frame rearrangements only. Some clones are missing; in checked studies, unresolved V genes explain under half, and the rest has no known cause. V and J calls and clone size come straight from that table; D and trimming were deduced from the DNA. The table for this sample lists about 160,000 clones; less than 70% of them were counted only once. The ten largest clones add up to roughly 0.99% of the sample.

Worth noting for this clone: Its antigen is unknown. No base quality information exists; no much larger clone differs at one position.

The rearrangement joined TRBV29-1 to TRBJ2-5; TRBD1 aligns with 7 central bases. The sequence came from a human donor with alopecia areata. The sample here was CD4+ T cells sorted from blood, taken at week 4, from a patient treated with tofacitinib. The nucleotide sequence reads as follows: TGCAGCGTTCCGACAGGGTCCTTACAAGAGACCCAGTACTTC. Its product reads: CSVPTGSLQETQYF.